The 3 T cell receptor beta chains below come from one sample, sequenced in a study of T-cell reconstitution after alpha-beta-depleted transplantation in children. The authors prepared the TCRbeta library with unique molecular identifiers. From the PCR reads, TCRdb called clonotypes with MiXCR, one entry per CDR3 protein. The table lists about 610,000 distinct CDR3 sequences, about 11% of them singletons. The sample consisted of PBMCs from the stem cell graft donor, taken from the stem cell graft. Receptor source: a human donor who donated a stem cell graft to a child with acute myeloid leukemia.

Only a few counts were recorded for this clonotype. V usage is TRBV25-1 and J usage is TRBJ2-2; possible D gene TRBD1, 5 bases. Deletions cut 8 bases from V and 3 bases from J, with 16 bases between. The CDR3 is made up of 15 amino acids. Germline CDR1 is MGHDK and CDR2 is SYGVNS. CDR3 in DNA: TGTGCCAGCCCAGTGGAACAGGCGGACACCGGGGAGCTGTTTTTT. This codes for CASPVEQADTGELFF.

The chain has TRBV12-3 or TRBV12-4 and TRBJ1-1; D ambiguous. The length of the CDR3 is 15 residues. The V gene lost 1 base and the J gene lost 1 base, with 10 bases spanning the gap. Written as DNA, the CDR3 is TGTGCCAGCAGTTTAGATACCACTTGGAACACTGAAGCTTTCTTT. Residues: CASSLDTTWNTEAFF.

The gene calls are TRBV29-1 and TRBJ1-1, with D hard to call. From germline, CDR1 is SQVTM and CDR2 ANQGSEA. This CDR3 is built from 14 residues. Trimming left V 4 bases short and J 4 bases short, with 16 bases between. The CDR3 sequence: CSVVFSRKVTEAFF. The CDR3 DNA reads as TGCAGCGTTGTTTTCTCCAGAAAGGTCACTGAAGCTTTCTTT.